These 2 T cell receptor beta chains share one sample of origin, sequenced in a study of blood T cell repertoires in COVID-19. Sequencing was performed with immunoSEQ multiplex PCR; in TCRdb, only in-frame clones are kept and a portion is missing. The table has approximately 300,000 clones, about 85% seen once. Sequences were obtained from PBMCs or T cells enriched from blood (not recorded which). The receptors come from a woman aged 25 to 39 who had been exposed to COVID-19.

This clone was picked up a small number of times. The rearrangement uses TRBV15 and TRBJ2-5, with D possibly being TRBD1 (5 bases). Deletions cut 0 bases from V and 2 bases from J, with 7 bases between. The CDR3 runs 14 residues. Germline lookup yields CDR1 LNHNV and CDR2 YYDKDF (reference sequence). Here the CDR3 DNA reads TGTGCCACCAGCAGAGATAGGGGACAAGAGACCCAGTACTTC. This sequence encodes CATSRDRGQETQYF. Filled out from reference TRBV15 and TRBJ2-5, the complete variable domain reads DAMVIQNPRYQVTQFGKPVTLSCSQTLNHNVMYWYQQKSSQAPKLLFHYYDKDFNNEADTPDNFQSRRPNTSFCFLDIRSPGLGDTAMYLCATSRDRGQETQYFGPGTRLLVL.

The chain couples TRBV2 to TRBJ1-5; D remains ambiguous. Looked up from germline, CDR1 is SNHLY and CDR2 is FYNNEI. Trimming shortened V by 3 bases and J by 0 bases, and 9 bases separated the two germline ends. The CDR3 covers 15 residues. The DNA for the CDR3 is TGTGCCAGCAGTGAGGTAGTTACTAGCAATCAGCCCCAGCATTTT. It codes for CASSEVVTSNQPQHF.